This TCR beta chain came from a study of T cell repertoires in cytomegalovirus infection. TCRdb recomputed calls from the reads with MiXCR, one row per CDR3 protein. The table includes a few hundred thousand distinct CDR3 sequences, roughly a sixth detected once. Germline V gives CDR1 MNHGY, CDR2 SAAAGT. With 2 bases removed from V and 10 bases from J, the gap between germline ends came to 21 bases. The CDR3 runs 16 residues. Only a few counts were recorded for this clonotype. This clonotype originated in a human donor in good health (CMV status not recorded). Some clones in this sample may be carry-over from other donors' samples. The rearrangement links TRBV6-8 to TRBJ2-1; the D call may be TRBD1 or TRBD2 (5 bases each). Sequences were obtained from PBMCs. The CDR3 loop is CASSYGMGTLLAEQFF. DNA of the CDR3: TGTGCCAGCAGTTACGGGATGGGGACCCTGTTGGCGGAGCAGTTCTTC.